The 27 T cell receptor beta chains listed next were all sequenced from one sample in a study of blood T cell repertoires in COVID-19. Only in-frame clones appear in the TCRdb table, and some are missing; sequencing was by immunoSEQ multiplex PCR. This sample has a few hundred thousand clones, with approximately 90% found just once. Sample: PBMCs or T cells enriched from blood (not recorded which). The receptors originated from a man younger than 45 who had recovered from COVID-19.

The chain couples TRBV19 to TRBJ1-6; D is perhaps TRBD1 (6 bases). Germline values: CDR1 LNHDA, CDR2 SQIVND (reference sequence). Trimming stripped 2 bases from V and 6 bases from J, with 11 bases between. This CDR3 spans 15 amino acids. CDR3 sequence (DNA): TGTGCCAGTAGTATACGAGGACAGTTTAATTCACCCCTCCACTTT. Its protein product is CASSIRGQFNSPLHF.

The gene calls are TRBV11-1 and TRBJ1-6; D gene uncertain. The CDR3 is 14 residues long. V was shortened by 5 bases and J by 6 bases, with 11 bases between the two germline ends. Germline V gene data show CDR1 as SGHAT and CDR2 as FQDESV (reference sequence). DNA for the CDR3: TGTGCCAGCAGCCTGACGGCGGGTAATTCACCCCTCCACTTT. Translating it yields CASSLTAGNSPLHF. Full variable domain (missing parts from reference TRBV11-1 and TRBJ1-6): EAEVAQSPRYKITEKSQAVAFWCDPISGHATLYWYRQILGQGPELLVQFQDESVVDDSQLPKDRFSAERLKGVDSTLKIQPAELGDSAMYLCASSLTAGNSPLHFGNGTRLTVT.

This clone has only one observation. The chain uses TRBV7-9 and TRBJ1-2; D remains unclear. The CDR3 is made up of 12 amino acids. V lost 1 base to trimming and J lost 8 bases, with 8 bases between them. Germline assignment: CDR1 SEHNR and CDR2 FQNEAQ (reference sequence). The CDR3 nucleotides are TGTGCCAGCAGCTTAGAGGAGGAAGGCTACACCTTC. It codes for CASSLEEEGYTF. Using reference TRBV7-9 and TRBJ1-2 for the parts outside the CDR3, the full variable domain is DTGVSQNPRHKITKRGQNVTFRCDPISEHNRLYWYRQTLGQGPEFLTYFQNEAQLEKSRLLSDRFSAERPKGSFSTLEIQRTEQGDSAMYLCASSLEEEGYTFGSGTRLTVV.

The chain uses TRBV25-1 and TRBJ1-6, with 9 bases that match TRBD1. CDR3 length equals 15 residues. The V gene's germline CDR1 is MGHDK and CDR2 SYGVNS. The V segment lost 3 bases and the J segment 9 bases; nucleotides outside the gene matches: 6. CDR3 coding DNA: TGTGCCAGCAGTGAGACAGGGGGATTAGGTTCACCCCTCCACTTT. Translation gives CASSETGGLGSPLHF.

This chain connects TRBV2 to TRBJ1-1, with D unresolved. V dropped 0 bases and J dropped 3 bases, with 20 bases sitting between them. Per the germline V gene, CDR1 is SNHLY and CDR2 is FYNNEI. The CDR3 is 18 amino acids. The chain's CDR3 is CASSEALLGVRGYTEAFF. DNA of the CDR3: TGTGCCAGCAGTGAAGCGCTTCTGGGTGTGCGGGGTTACACTGAAGCTTTCTTT.

This clone has more than one count but fewer than ten. J is TRBJ2-1 and V is TRBV7-2, with 9 bases that match TRBD1. This CDR3 has 18 amino acids. After removal of 8 bases from V and 5 bases from J, the junction contained 19 bases not matched to a gene. The germline gives CDR1 SGHTA, CDR2 FQGNSA. CDR3 residues: CASGATAFLQGAHNEQFF. The CDR3 coding sequence is TGTGCCAGCGGCGCCACGGCATTCCTACAGGGGGCCCACAATGAGCAGTTCTTC. The full variable domain, with the rest looked up from reference TRBV7-2 and TRBJ2-1, is GAGVSQSPSNKVTEKGKDVELRCDPISGHTALYWYRQSLGQGLEFLIYFQGNSAPDKSGLPSDRFSAERTGGSVSTLTIQRTQQEDSAVYLCASGATAFLQGAHNEQFFGPGTRLTVL.

CDR3 region: CASSQDRNRSPYEQYF. CDR3 DNA: TGCGCCAGCAGCCAAGATCGGAACAGGAGTCCCTACGAGCAGTACTTC. The chain carries TRBV4-3 and TRBJ2-7; tentative D call: TRBD1 (5 bases). CDR1 is LGHNA and CDR2 is YSLEER in the germline V gene. The CDR3 spans 16 residues. V was trimmed by 0 bases and J by 2 bases, leaving 14 bases between them.

This chain links TRBV6-2 or TRBV6-3 with TRBJ2-3, with D possibly TRBD1 on 5 matching bases. Germline lookup yields CDR1 MNHEY and CDR2 SVGEGT. Between the trimmed V and J ends, which lost 0 bases and 8 bases, there was a span of 12 bases. The CDR3 is made up of 14 amino acids. The CDR3 here is CASSYSGRGGTQYF. CDR3 nucleotide sequence: TGTGCCAGCAGTTACTCGGGAAGGGGTGGTACGCAGTATTTT.

The gene calls are TRBV30 and TRBJ2-7; 8 bases agree with TRBD1. V trimming: 0 bases; J trimming: 3 bases; junction bases outside the gene matches: 4. The germline V gene encodes CDR1 GTSNPN and CDR2 SVGIG (reference sequence). The length of the CDR3 is 14 residues. This chain's CDR3 is CAWSVRTGRYEQYF. In nucleotides, the CDR3 is TGTGCCTGGAGTGTACGGACAGGGCGCTACGAGCAGTACTTC. Looking up the rest from reference TRBV30 and TRBJ2-7 gives the full variable domain: SQTIHQWPATLVQPVGSPLSLECTVEGTSNPNLYWYRQAAGRGLQLLFYSVGIGQISSEVPQNLSASRPQDRQFILSSKKLLLSDSGFYLCAWSVRTGRYEQYFGPGTRLTVT.

The V gene is TRBV24-1, the J gene TRBJ1-1; D might be TRBD1 (6 bases). This CDR3 region has 14 residues. Germline V gene data show CDR1 as KGHDR and CDR2 as SFDVKD. V dropped 10 bases and J dropped 2 bases, with 16 bases sitting between them. The CDR3 DNA is TGTGCCACGCAAGAAACAGGGACCAACACTGAAGCTTTCTTT. Encoded protein: CATQETGTNTEAFF.

This clone occurred once. DNA of the CDR3: TGTGCCTGGAGTGGGACAGGGTTGAATTCACCCCTCCACTTT. Translation gives CAWSGTGLNSPLHF. This chain joins TRBV30 and TRBJ1-6; 8 bases are a match to TRBD1. Germline trimming cut 1 base from V and 7 bases from J; bases unmatched to any gene: 3. The CDR3 has 14 residues. The germline gives CDR1 GTSNPN, CDR2 SVGIG (reference sequence).

The genes are TRBV4-3 and TRBJ1-6; D unclear. The V gene lost 0 bases and the J gene lost 6 bases, with 6 bases spanning the gap. CDR1 and CDR2 (germline): LGHNA, YSLEER. The CDR3 length is 14 residues. The CDR3 DNA sequence: TGCGCCAGCAGCCAAGACGGACTTAATTCACCCCTCCACTTT. Its protein product is CASSQDGLNSPLHF.

V usage is TRBV7-2 and J usage is TRBJ2-3; D possibly corresponds to TRBD1 (6 bases). Germline V CDR1 and CDR2: SGHTA, FQGNSA. The length of the CDR3 is 15 residues. The germline V and J ends were trimmed by 1 base and 2 bases, with 10 bases remaining between them. DNA for the CDR3: TGTGCCAGCAGCTTAGTTTCAGGGGCCACAGATACGCAGTATTTT. Protein: CASSLVSGATDTQYF.

The J gene is TRBJ2-7, the V gene TRBV2; possible D gene TRBD2, 6 bases. Looked up from germline, CDR1 is SNHLY and CDR2 is FYNNEI. V gave up 6 bases and J gave up 6 bases, with 18 bases separating them. The CDR3 covers 14 residues. The CDR3: CASSPGLHTGEQYF. The CDR3 DNA follows: TGTGCCAGCAGCCCGGGACTTCATACGGGCGAGCAGTACTTC. Full variable domain (rest looked up from reference TRBV2 and TRBJ2-7): EPEVTQTPSHQVTQMGQEVILRCVPISNHLYFYWYRQILGQKVEFLVSFYNNEISEKSEIFDDQFSVERPDGSNFTLKIRSTKLEDSAMYFCASSPGLHTGEQYFGPGTRLTVT.

The V gene is TRBV5-1, the J gene TRBJ2-7; the D is unclear. Germline V gene lookup returns CDR1 SGHRS and CDR2 YFSETQ. CDR3 length equals 14 residues. Trimming pared 0 bases from V and 4 bases from J, leaving 11 bases between. CDR3 coding DNA: TGCGCCAGCAGCTTGGCCAGCGAGAATTACGAGCAGTACTTC. The encoded protein is CASSLASENYEQYF.

This chain uses TRBV5-5 with TRBJ1-1; D remains ambiguous. Trimming removed 6 bases at V and 4 bases at J, with 16 bases between. The germline V gene encodes CDR1 SGHKS and CDR2 YYEKEE (reference sequence). The CDR3 totals 14 residues. Here the CDR3 reads CASTLSFVATEAFF. In DNA, the CDR3 is TGTGCCAGCACCTTAAGTTTCGTGGCCACTGAAGCTTTCTTT.

The chain's CDR3 is CAISRRASGGAPTGELFF. The CDR3 nucleotides are TGTGCCATCAGCCGAAGGGCTAGCGGGGGGGCTCCCACCGGGGAGCTGTTTTTT. The gene calls are TRBV10-3 and TRBJ2-2, with 12 bases aligning to TRBD2. Germline loops: CDR1 ENHRY, CDR2 SYGVKD. The CDR3 covers 18 residues. V shed 6 bases and J 4 bases; nucleotides not matched to a gene: 12.

This chain uses TRBV15 with TRBJ2-4, with D possibly being TRBD2 (7 bases). V was shortened by 4 bases and J by 7 bases, with 14 bases between the two germline ends. Germline V gives CDR1 LNHNV, CDR2 YYDKDF (reference sequence). This CDR3 spans 14 amino acids. The CDR3 is CATSKGGNVNIQYF. In DNA form, the CDR3 reads TGTGCCACCAGCAAGGGGGGGAATGTGAACATTCAGTACTTC.

The chain links TRBV11-3 to TRBJ2-2; weak D call: TRBD1 (6 bases). CDR1 is SGHNT and CDR2 is YENEEA in the germline V gene. V dropped 2 bases and J dropped 5 bases, with 9 bases sitting between them. The CDR3 has 14 residues. This chain's CDR3 is CASSLIGGTGELFF. DNA of the CDR3: TGTGCCAGCAGCTTAATAGGGGGAACCGGGGAGCTGTTTTTT.

The rearrangement joins TRBV2 to TRBJ1-2, with D maybe TRBD1 (5 bases). The ends were cut back, 4 bases at V and 5 bases at J, with 11 bases in the middle. The germline gives CDR1 SNHLY, CDR2 FYNNEI. The CDR3 is 13 residues long. The CDR3 bases are TGTGCCAGCAGTGCAGGGTATGGGTATGGCTACACCTTC. Translating it yields CASSAGYGYGYTF.

The rearrangement joins TRBV6-2 or TRBV6-3 to TRBJ1-6, with TRBD1 matching over 8 bases. Per germline, CDR1 MNHEY and CDR2 SVGEGT. CDR3 size: 14 residues. The V segment lost 5 bases and the J segment 5 bases; nucleotides outside the gene matches: 2. The CDR3 loop is CASSRTGNNSPLHF. The CDR3 DNA reads as TGTGCCAGCAGTCGGACAGGGAATAATTCACCCCTCCACTTT.

V usage is TRBV6-1 and J usage is TRBJ1-2, with 7 bases matching TRBD1. There are 16 residues in the CDR3. CDR1 and CDR2 from the germline V gene are MNHNS and SASEGT. The junction had 11 bases not matched to a gene; V was cut back by 3 bases and J by 4 bases. The CDR3 loop reads CASSEGPTGRSYGYTF. The DNA for the CDR3 is TGTGCCAGCAGTGAGGGGCCGACAGGGAGATCCTATGGCTACACCTTC.

This chain connects TRBV4-3 to TRBJ1-1; no reliable D call. The CDR3 has 14 residues. Germline assignment: CDR1 LGHNA and CDR2 YSLEER. V was cut by 0 bases and J by 11 bases, with 16 bases left in between. The CDR3 DNA is TGCGCCAGCAGCCAAGATCTCTTGCGACTTGGGGCTTTCTTT. Protein product: CASSQDLLRLGAFF.

This clone has a single count. This chain uses TRBV11-3 with TRBJ1-1; D is ambiguous. The CDR3 has 13 amino acids. The V end lost 1 base, the J end lost 4 bases, and 7 bases lay between the germline ends. The germline CDR1 and CDR2 sequences are SGHNT and YENEEA. The DNA of the CDR3 is TGTGCCAGCAGCTTAGGCGAGGGCACTGAAGCTTTCTTT. Translation gives CASSLGEGTEAFF.

The rearrangement uses TRBV12-3 or TRBV12-4 and TRBJ1-5; D unresolved. The V gene lost 5 bases and the J gene lost 6 bases, with 11 bases spanning the gap. The CDR3 runs 13 residues. The CDR3 region has the DNA TGTGCCAGCAGTGAAGAGGAGAGTCAGCCCCAGCATTTT. Its protein is CASSEEESQPQHF.

The J gene is TRBJ1-1, the V gene TRBV19; no reliable D call. The CDR3 is made up of 13 amino acids. V dropped 4 bases and J dropped 1 base, with 7 bases sitting between them. The germline V gene encodes CDR1 LNHDA and CDR2 SQIVND (reference sequence). CDR3 region: CASSTARNTEAFF. The CDR3 DNA is TGTGCCAGTAGTACCGCCAGGAACACTGAAGCTTTCTTT. Looking up the rest from reference TRBV19 and TRBJ1-1 gives the full variable domain: DGGITQSPKYLFRKEGQNVTLSCEQNLNHDAMYWYRQDPGQGLRLIYYSQIVNDFQKGDIAEGYSVSREKKESFPLTVTSAQKNPTAFYLCASSTARNTEAFFGQGTRLTVV.

DNA of the CDR3: TGCGCCAGCAATGAACAGGTTCCAAATTCACCCCTCCACTTT. Its protein is CASNEQVPNSPLHF. The chain combines TRBV10-2 with TRBJ1-6, with D possibly TRBD1 on 5 matching bases. Trimming shortened V by 7 bases and J by 7 bases, and 14 bases separated the two germline ends. This CDR3 spans 14 amino acids. Germline values: CDR1 WSHSY, CDR2 SAAADI.